The next 6 T cell receptor beta chains were all read from a single sample in a study of T cell responses to AZD1222 COVID-19 vaccine. TCRdb's copy holds only in-frame clones and misses some; the assay was immunoSEQ multiplex PCR. Seen here are around 200,000 clones, approximately 94% observed once, and the top ten hold more than 1.5%. The sample here was peripheral blood, taken 28 days after the second AZD1222 dose. The receptors derive from an adult who received the AZD1222 COVID-19 vaccine.

The chain combines TRBV7-6 with TRBJ1-2; 8 bases map to TRBD1. The germline V gene has CDR1 SGHVS and CDR2 FNYEAQ. Losses at the gene ends were 5 bases for V and 4 bases for J; bases not matched to a gene: 3. CDR3 size: 13 residues. CDR3 protein: CASSTGQGYGYTF. For the CDR3, the DNA is TGTGCCAGCAGCACCGGACAGGGCTATGGCTACACCTTC. The entire variable domain, with the rest obtained from reference TRBV7-6 and TRBJ1-2, is as follows: GAGVSQSPRYKVTKRGQDVALRCDPISGHVSLYWYRQALGQGPEFLTYFNYEAQQDKSGLPNDRFSAERPEGSISTLTIQRTEQRDSAMYRCASSTGQGYGYTFGSGTRLTVV.

This clone was counted a few times. The chain has TRBV5-4 and TRBJ1-4; D remains unclear. The CDR3 has 15 residues. V gave up 4 bases and J gave up 0 bases, with 10 bases separating them. Germline V gene sequence: CDR1 SGHNT, CDR2 YYREEE (reference sequence). CDR3 amino acids: CASSLASSTNEKLFF. The CDR3 DNA reads TGTGCCAGCAGCCTGGCATCCTCAACTAATGAAAAACTGTTTTTT.

The chain joins TRBV7-2 to TRBJ2-2; 8 nucleotides align to TRBD2. Germline CDR1 is SGHTA and CDR2 is FQGNSA. The J segment lost 5 bases and the V segment lost 5 bases, leaving 4 bases of the junction unmatched. This CDR3 comprises 14 residues. CDR3 DNA sequence: TGTGCCAGCAGCCCCACGGGGGGGACCGGGGAGCTGTTTTTT. Its translation is CASSPTGGTGELFF.

V usage is TRBV11-3 and J usage is TRBJ1-2, with D possibly TRBD1 on 5 matching bases. CDR1 is SGHNT and CDR2 is YENEEA in the germline V gene. Deletions cut 0 bases from V and 6 bases from J, with 11 bases between. The CDR3 consists of 14 residues. This chain's CDR3 is CASSLDGVGDGYTF. For the CDR3, the DNA is TGTGCCAGCAGCTTAGATGGTGTGGGGGATGGCTACACCTTC. Complete variable domain (other parts from reference TRBV11-3 and TRBJ1-2): EAGVVQSPRYKIIEKKQPVAFWCNPISGHNTLYWYLQNLGQGPELLIRYENEEAVDDSQLPKDRFSAERLKGVDSTLKIQPAELGDSAVYLCASSLDGVGDGYTFGSGTRLTVV.

The chain couples TRBV28 to TRBJ1-2; D is possibly TRBD1 (5 bases). Germline values: CDR1 MDHEN, CDR2 SYDVKM. The V end lost 5 bases, the J end lost 6 bases, and 16 bases lay between the germline ends. The CDR3 runs 14 residues. The CDR3 protein is CASSTGTEINGYTF. For the CDR3, the DNA is TGTGCCAGCAGTACCGGGACGGAGATAAATGGCTACACCTTC.

This clone turned up a few times. The rearrangement joins TRBV7-8 to TRBJ1-4, with 8 bases lining up with TRBD1. CDR3 length: 16 amino acids. The V gene end was trimmed by 1 base and the J gene end by 7 bases; junction bases not matched to a gene: 8. The germline gives CDR1 SGHVS, CDR2 FQNEAQ. The CDR3 DNA is TGTGCCAGCAGCTTAGGACAGGGGATGATGAGTGAAAAACTGTTTTTT. Amino acids: CASSLGQGMMSEKLFF.